This TCR beta chain was captured in a study of T cell repertoires in cytomegalovirus infection. About this clonotype itself: Its specificity is unknown.

TCRdb redid the calling of the reads with MiXCR, one entry per CDR3 protein. Of some 350,000 distinct CDR3 sequences listed, roughly 34% are singletons. The length of the CDR3 is 13 residues. From germline, CDR1 is SGHVS and CDR2 FQNEAQ. V gave up 5 bases and J gave up 4 bases, with 8 bases separating them. The TCR originated in a human donor in good health (CMV status not recorded). Some clones in this sample may be carry-over from other donors' samples. The starting material was cultured PBMCs, obtained from culture after CMV antigen stimulation. The chain recombines TRBV7-8 with TRBJ2-2; no reliable D call. This CDR3 reads CASSPPGTGELFF. The DNA of the CDR3 is TGTGCCAGCAGCCCCCCGGGCACCGGGGAGCTGTTTTTT. Variable domain in full (rest from reference TRBV7-8 and TRBJ2-2): GAGVSQSPRYKVAKRGQDVALRCDPISGHVSLFWYQQALGQGPEFLTYFQNEAQLDKSGLPSDRFFAERPEGSVSTLKIQRTQQEDSAVYLCASSPPGTGELFFGEGSRLTVL.